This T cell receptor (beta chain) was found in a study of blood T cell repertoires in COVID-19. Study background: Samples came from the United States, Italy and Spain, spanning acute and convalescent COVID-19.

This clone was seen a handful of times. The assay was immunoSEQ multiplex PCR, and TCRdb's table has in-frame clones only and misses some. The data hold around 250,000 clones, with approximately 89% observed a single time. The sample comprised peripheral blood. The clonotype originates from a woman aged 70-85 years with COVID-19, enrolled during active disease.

Written as DNA, the CDR3 is TGTGCCACCAGCAGAGATCGGACTAGCGGAAGGCAGTTCTTC. This codes for CATSRDRTSGRQFF. The rearrangement joins TRBV15 to TRBJ2-1; 10 bases align to TRBD2. The CDR3 loop spans 14 amino acids. The V and J ends lost 0 bases and 12 bases, in that order; junction bases with no gene match: 5. Germline V gives CDR1 LNHNV, CDR2 YYDKDF (reference sequence).